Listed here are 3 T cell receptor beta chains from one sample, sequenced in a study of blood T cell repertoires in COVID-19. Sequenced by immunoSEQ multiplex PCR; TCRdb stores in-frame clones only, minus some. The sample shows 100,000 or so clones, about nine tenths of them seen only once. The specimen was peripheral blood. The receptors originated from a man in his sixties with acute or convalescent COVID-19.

The CDR3 sequence is CASSLAGEIGAQHF. In DNA form, the CDR3 reads TGTGCCAGCAGCTTAGCGGGTGAGATCGGGGCCCAGCATTTT. The V call is TRBV7-9, the J call TRBJ1-5; D remains ambiguous. Trimming took off 0 bases at V and 11 bases at J, with 14 bases between the two ends. This CDR3 is 14 amino acids long. Germline assignment: CDR1 SEHNR and CDR2 FQNEAQ (reference sequence).

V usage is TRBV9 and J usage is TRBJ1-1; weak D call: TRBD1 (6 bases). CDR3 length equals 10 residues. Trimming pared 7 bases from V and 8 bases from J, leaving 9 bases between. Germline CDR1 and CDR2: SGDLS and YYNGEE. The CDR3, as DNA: TGTGCCAGCTCAACAGGGGAAGCTTTCTTT. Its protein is CASSTGEAFF.

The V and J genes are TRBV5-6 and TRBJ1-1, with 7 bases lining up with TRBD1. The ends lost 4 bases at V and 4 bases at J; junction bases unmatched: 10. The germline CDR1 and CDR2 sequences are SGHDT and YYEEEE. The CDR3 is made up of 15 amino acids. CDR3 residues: CASSPMTGRGTEAFF. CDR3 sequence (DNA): TGTGCCAGCAGCCCGATGACAGGGCGGGGCACTGAAGCTTTCTTT.